The clone carrying this TCR beta chain was counted between two and nine times. The J segment lost 5 bases and the V segment lost 5 bases, leaving 12 bases of the junction unmatched. The CDR3 has 17 residues. Germline assignment: CDR1 MGHRA and CDR2 YSYEKL. These data originate in a study of molecular identifiers for immune sequencing clone quantification. Both previously described methods and listed TCR primers were employed to make bulk TCR libraries. MiXCR, run by TCRdb on the PCR reads, gives a single entry per CDR3 protein. The sample lists more than 550,000 distinct CDR3 sequences, 25% occurring once.

Sequencing was done on a sample of naive CD8+ T cells from blood, with Jurkat cell RNA spiked in. Subset given: FACS-sorted CD8+CD4-CCR7+CD45RA+ naive T cells. The rearrangement joins TRBV4-1 to TRBJ2-1; 10 bases fit TRBD2. The receptor was isolated from a human donor in good health. Some libraries in this study had Jurkat cell RNA spiked in. The CDR3 DNA sequence: TGCGCCAGCAGCGAGACCGTACTAGCGGGACATGACAATGAGCAGTTCTTC. Translation gives CASSETVLAGHDNEQFF.